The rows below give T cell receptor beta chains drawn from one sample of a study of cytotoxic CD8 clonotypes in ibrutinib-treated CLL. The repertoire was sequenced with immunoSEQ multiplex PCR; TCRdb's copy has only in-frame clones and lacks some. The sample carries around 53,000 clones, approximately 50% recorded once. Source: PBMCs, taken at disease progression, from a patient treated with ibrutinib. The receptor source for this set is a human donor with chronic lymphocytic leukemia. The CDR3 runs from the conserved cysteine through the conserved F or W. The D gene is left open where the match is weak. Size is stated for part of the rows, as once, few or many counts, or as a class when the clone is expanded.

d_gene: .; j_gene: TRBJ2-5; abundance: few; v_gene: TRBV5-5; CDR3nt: TGTGCCAGCAGTCCGTACCAAGAGACCCAGTACTTC; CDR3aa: CASSPYQETQYF
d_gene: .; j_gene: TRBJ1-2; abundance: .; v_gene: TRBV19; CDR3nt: TGTGCCAGTACCGCAAGGGCTTTAATAGCTAACTATGGCTACACCTTC; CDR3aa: CASTARALIANYGYTF
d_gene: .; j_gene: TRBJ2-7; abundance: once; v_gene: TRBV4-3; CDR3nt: TGCGCCAGCAGCCACAGAACAGGATACGAGCAGTACTTC; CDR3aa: CASSHRTGYEQYF
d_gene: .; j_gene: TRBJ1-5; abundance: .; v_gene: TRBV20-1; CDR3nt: TGCAGTGCCGGCGCCGGGAAACCCCAGCATTTT; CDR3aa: CSAGAGKPQHF
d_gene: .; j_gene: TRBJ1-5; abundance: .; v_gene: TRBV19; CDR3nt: TGTGCCAGTAGTATGCGGGGGGTACAGCCCCAGCATTTT; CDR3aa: CASSMRGVQPQHF
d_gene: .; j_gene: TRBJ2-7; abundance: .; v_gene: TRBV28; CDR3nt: TGTGCCAGCAGTTCGGAAGGGGCAGGGAGTTTCGAGCAGTACTTC; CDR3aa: CASSSEGAGSFEQYF
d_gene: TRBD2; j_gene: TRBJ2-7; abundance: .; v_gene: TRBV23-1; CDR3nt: TGCGCCAGCAGTCAATGCCCCCTAGCGGGAGATCTCGAGCAGTACTTC; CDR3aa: CASSQCPLAGDLEQYF
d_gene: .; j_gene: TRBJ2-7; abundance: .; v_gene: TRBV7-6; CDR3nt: TGTGCCAGCAGCTTCGCACAGACGTCCTACGAGCAGTACTTC; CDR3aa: CASSFAQTSYEQYF
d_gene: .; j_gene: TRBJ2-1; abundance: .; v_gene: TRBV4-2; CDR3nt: TGTGCCAGCAGCCACCCTGGCGGGGAGACTCACAATGAGCAGTTCTTC; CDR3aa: CASSHPGGETHNEQFF
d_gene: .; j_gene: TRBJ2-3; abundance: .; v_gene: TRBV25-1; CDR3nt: TGTGCCAGCAGTGAATGGAAGGTTGCAGATACGCAGTATTTT; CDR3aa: CASSEWKVADTQYF
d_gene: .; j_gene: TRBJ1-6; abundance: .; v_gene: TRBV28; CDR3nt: TGTGCCAGCAGCTCGCCCGGCAGGTCCACCCCCCCCCTCCACTTT; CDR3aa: CASSSPGRSTPPLHF
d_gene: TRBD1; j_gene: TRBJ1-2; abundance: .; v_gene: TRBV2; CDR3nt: TGTGCCAGCAGTGAAAGGCAGGGGGCGAATCTCTACTATGGCTACACCTTC; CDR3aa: CASSERQGANLYYGYTF
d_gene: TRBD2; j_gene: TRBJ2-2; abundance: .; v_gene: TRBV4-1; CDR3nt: TGCGCCAGCAGCCTCTCCGACCTAGCGGGACCAACCGGGGAGCTGTTTTTT; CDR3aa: CASSLSDLAGPTGELFF
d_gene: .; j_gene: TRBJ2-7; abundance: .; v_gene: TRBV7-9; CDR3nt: TGTGCCAGCAGCTTAGGCGGAGGTACTTCCTACGAGCAGTACTTC; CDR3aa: CASSLGGGTSYEQYF
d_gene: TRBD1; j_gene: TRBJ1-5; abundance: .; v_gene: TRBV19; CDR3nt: TGTGCCAGTAGTATTGGGACAGGGGAAAGTCAGCCCCAGCATTTT; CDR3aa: CASSIGTGESQPQHF
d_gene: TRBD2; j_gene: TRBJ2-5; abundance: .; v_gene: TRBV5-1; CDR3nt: TGCGCCAGCAGCTCCCCTAGCGGGGGGGAGACCCAGTACTTC; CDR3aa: CASSSPSGGETQYF
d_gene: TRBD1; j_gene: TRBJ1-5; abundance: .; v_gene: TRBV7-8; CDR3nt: TGTGCCAGCAGCTTAGGGGACAGGGGGGATCAGCCCCAGCATTTT; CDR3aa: CASSLGDRGDQPQHF
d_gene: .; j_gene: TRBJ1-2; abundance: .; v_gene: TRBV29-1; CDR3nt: TGCAGCGTGGCGACCGGGACAAGCTATGGCTACACCTTC; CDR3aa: CSVATGTSYGYTF
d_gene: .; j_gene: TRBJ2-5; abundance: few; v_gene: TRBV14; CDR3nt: TGTGCCAGCAGCCAAGGTTTCCGGGGTAGAGAGACCCAGTACTTC; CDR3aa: CASSQGFRGRETQYF
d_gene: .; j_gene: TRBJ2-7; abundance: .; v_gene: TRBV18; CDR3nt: TGTGCCAGCTCACCAGGATTCAGTTCCTACGAGCAGTACTTC; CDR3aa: CASSPGFSSYEQYF
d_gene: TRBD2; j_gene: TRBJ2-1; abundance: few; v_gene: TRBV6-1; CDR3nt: TGTGCCAGCGTAGCGGGAGGGCCATACAATGAGCAGTTCTTC; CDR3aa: CASVAGGPYNEQFF
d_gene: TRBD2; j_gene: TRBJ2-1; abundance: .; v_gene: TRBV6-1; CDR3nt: TGTGCCAGCGAGGGACTAGCGGACAATGAGCAGTTCTTC; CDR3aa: CASEGLADNEQFF
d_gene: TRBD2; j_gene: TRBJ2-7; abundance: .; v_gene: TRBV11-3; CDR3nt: TGTGCCAGCAGCACCGGACTAGCGCCAGAATACGAGCAGTACTTC; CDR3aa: CASSTGLAPEYEQYF
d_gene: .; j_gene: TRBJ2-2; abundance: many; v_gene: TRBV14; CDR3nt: TGTGCCAGCAGCCAGGCAGGGGTTACCGGGGAGCTGTTTTTT; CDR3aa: CASSQAGVTGELFF
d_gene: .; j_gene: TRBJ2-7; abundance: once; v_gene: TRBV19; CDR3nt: TGTGCCAGTAGTATAAGGCCCTTCTCCTACGAGCAGTACTTC; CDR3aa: CASSIRPFSYEQYF
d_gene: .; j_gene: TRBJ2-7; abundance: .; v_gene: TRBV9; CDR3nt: TGTGCCAGCAGCGTCGACAGTGGGCCCTACGAGCAGTACTTC; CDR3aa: CASSVDSGPYEQYF
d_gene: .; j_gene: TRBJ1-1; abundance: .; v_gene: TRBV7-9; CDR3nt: TGTGCCAGCAGCTTGACCGGGGGAGAAGCTTTCTTT; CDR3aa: CASSLTGGEAFF
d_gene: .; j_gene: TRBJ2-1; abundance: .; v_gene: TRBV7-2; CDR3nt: TGTGCCAGCAGCTTAATGAGGTATGAGCAGTTCTTC; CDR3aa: CASSLMRYEQFF
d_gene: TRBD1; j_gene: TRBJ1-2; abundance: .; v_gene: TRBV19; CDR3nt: TGTGCCAGTAGTATGGGGAAACAGGGGAGGATTGGGGGCTACACCTTC; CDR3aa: CASSMGKQGRIGGYTF
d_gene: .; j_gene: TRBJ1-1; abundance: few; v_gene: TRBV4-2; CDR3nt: TGTGCCAGCAGCCCGGACATCATGAACACTGAAGCTTTCTTT; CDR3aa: CASSPDIMNTEAFF
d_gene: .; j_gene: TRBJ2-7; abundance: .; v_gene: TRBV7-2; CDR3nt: TGTGCCAGCAGCCCCAGCCGGACCTACTACGAGCAGTACTTC; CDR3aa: CASSPSRTYYEQYF
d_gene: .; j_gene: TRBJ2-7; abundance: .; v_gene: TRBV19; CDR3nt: TGTGCCAGTAGTTCTCAGGGGCGTGGGTACGAGCAGTACTTC; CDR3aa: CASSSQGRGYEQYF
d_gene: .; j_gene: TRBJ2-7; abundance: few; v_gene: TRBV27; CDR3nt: TGTGCCAGCACCCCCCCTGGACAGTCCTACGAGCAGTACTTC; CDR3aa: CASTPPGQSYEQYF
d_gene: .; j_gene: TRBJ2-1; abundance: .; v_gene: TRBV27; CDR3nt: TGTGCCAGCAACGCGGTGGGCGTTTTCAATGAGCAGTTCTTC; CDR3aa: CASNAVGVFNEQFF
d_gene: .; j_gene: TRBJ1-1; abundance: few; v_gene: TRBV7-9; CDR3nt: TGTGCCAGCAGCTTAGAAGCGAACACTGAAGCTTTCTTT; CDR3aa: CASSLEANTEAFF
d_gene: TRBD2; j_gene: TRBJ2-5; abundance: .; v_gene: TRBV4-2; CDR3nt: TGTGCCAGCAGCCAAGGGACTAGCGGGGGAGATTATCAAGAGACCCAGTACTTC; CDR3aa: CASSQGTSGGDYQETQYF
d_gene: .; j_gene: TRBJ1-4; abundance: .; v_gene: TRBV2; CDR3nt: TGTGCCAGCAGAGTAGGGTGGAGCGAAAAACTGTTTTTT; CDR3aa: CASRVGWSEKLFF
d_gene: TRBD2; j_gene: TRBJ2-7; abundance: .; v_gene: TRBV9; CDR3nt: TGTGCCAGCAGCCTCACCGGGACTAGCGGAGTTTACGAGCAGTACTTC; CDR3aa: CASSLTGTSGVYEQYF
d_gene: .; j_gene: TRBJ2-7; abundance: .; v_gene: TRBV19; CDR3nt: TGTGCCAGTAGTATAGAGGGTTCGTACGAGCAGTACTTC; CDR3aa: CASSIEGSYEQYF
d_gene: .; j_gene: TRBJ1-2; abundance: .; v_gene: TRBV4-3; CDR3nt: TGCGCCAGCAGCCAAGATTTTTCTTCGGGGGACTATGGCTACACCTTC; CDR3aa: CASSQDFSSGDYGYTF
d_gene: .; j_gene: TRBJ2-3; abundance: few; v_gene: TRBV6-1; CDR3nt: TGTGCCAGCAGTGACCCCAGGGTAACAGATACGCAGTATTTT; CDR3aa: CASSDPRVTDTQYF
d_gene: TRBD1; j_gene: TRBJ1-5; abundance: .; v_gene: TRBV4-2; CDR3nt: TGTGCCAGCAGCCTACTAACCGGGACAGGCAATCAGCCCCAGCATTTT; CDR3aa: CASSLLTGTGNQPQHF
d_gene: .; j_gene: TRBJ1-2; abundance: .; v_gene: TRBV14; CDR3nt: TGTGCCAGCAGCCAGGGTCGCGGCAGCACTAACTATGGCTACACCTTC; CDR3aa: CASSQGRGSTNYGYTF
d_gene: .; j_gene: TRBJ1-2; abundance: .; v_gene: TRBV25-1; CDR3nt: TGTGCCAGCAGTGAATTTGGGACAAATATCTATGGCTACACCTTC; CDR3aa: CASSEFGTNIYGYTF
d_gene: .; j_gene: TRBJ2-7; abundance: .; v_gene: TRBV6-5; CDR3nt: TGTGCCAGCAGCCCCCCGGCCCCTCTTCGTTACGAGCAGTACTTC; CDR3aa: CASSPPAPLRYEQYF
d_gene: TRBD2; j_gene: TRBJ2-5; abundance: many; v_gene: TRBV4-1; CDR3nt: TGCGCCAGCAAGGGGACTAGCGGTCAAGAGACCCAGTACTTC; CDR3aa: CASKGTSGQETQYF
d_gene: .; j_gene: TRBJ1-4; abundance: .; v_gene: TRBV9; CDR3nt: TGTGCCAGCACAATAGGAGCGGGTGAAAAACTGTTTTTT; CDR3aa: CASTIGAGEKLFF
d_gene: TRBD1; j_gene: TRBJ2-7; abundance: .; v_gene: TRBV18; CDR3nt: TGTGCCAGCTCACCACAGAGCGGGACAGGGTTTAACGAGCAGTACTTC; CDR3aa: CASSPQSGTGFNEQYF
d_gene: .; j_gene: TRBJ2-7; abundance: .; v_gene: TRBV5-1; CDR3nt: TGCGCCAGCAGCTTGTCCAACGAGCAGTACTTC; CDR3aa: CASSLSNEQYF
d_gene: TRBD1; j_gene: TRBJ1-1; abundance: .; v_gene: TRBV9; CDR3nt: TGTGCCAGCAGCGTACGGACAGGCGGTGAAGCTTTCTTT; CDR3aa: CASSVRTGGEAFF
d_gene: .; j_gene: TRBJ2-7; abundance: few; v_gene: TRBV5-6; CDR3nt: TGTGCCAGCAGCTTGGCGTACGAGCAGTACTTC; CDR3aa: CASSLAYEQYF
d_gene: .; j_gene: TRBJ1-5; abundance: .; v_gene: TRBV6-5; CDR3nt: TGTGCCAGCAAGACCGGCAATCAGCCCCAGCATTTT; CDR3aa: CASKTGNQPQHF
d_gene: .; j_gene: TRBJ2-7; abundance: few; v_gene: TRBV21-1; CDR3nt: TGTGCCAGCAGCCCGCGCCCCTACGAGCAGTACTTC; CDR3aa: CASSPRPYEQYF
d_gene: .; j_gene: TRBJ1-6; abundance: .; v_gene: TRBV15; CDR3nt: TGTGCCACCAGCAGAGATGGGGCCGCTTATTCACCCCTCCACTTT; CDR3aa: CATSRDGAAYSPLHF
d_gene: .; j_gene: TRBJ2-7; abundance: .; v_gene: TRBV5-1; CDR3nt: TGCGCCAGCAGAGGTGGTCCCTCACCCGCCTACGAGCAGTACTTC; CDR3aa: CASRGGPSPAYEQYF
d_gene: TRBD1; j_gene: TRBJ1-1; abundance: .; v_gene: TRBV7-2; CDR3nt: TGTGCCAGCAGCTTTGGGACAGGGGGCACTGAAGCTTTCTTT; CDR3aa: CASSFGTGGTEAFF